The 9 T cell receptor beta chains given below trace back to one sample, sequenced in a study of identical twins (dated by TCRdb to about 2016). Library preparation used 5' RACE. Sequencer: Illumina HiSeq 2000. TCRdb's own reprocessing of the public reads used fastp at Q25 and MiXCR and kept productive beta chains. Each record represents a unique CDR3 protein, reported with the most common genes and DNA among its rows. Within this sample are about 300,000 distinct CDR3 sequences, with 9% to 15% of them counted one time only. The ten largest clones add up to approximately 7.6% of the sample. These same data were also listed under a study on yellow fever vaccine responses in identical twins.

The source material was CD8+ T cells sorted from blood. The receptors come from a young woman in good health.

The chain links TRBV11-2 to TRBJ2-3, with TRBD1 as a possible D gene (5 bases). V lost 5 bases to trimming and J lost 4 bases, with 16 bases between them. The CDR3 runs to 15 residues. Germline CDR1 reads SGHAT; CDR2 reads FQNNGV. The CDR3 coding sequence is TGTGCCAGCAGCACAGACGACAGCTACCCAGATACGCAGTATTTT. Amino acid sequence: CASSTDDSYPDTQYF.

This clonotype was observed a handful of times. The gene calls are TRBV4-1 and TRBJ2-7; D ambiguous. V was shortened by 3 bases and J by 5 bases, with 17 bases between the two germline ends. This CDR3 contains 15 residues. CDR1 and CDR2 from the germline V gene are MGHRA and YSYEKL. In DNA, the CDR3 is TGCGCCAGCAGCCAGCTGGCTTTCTCGGTGCACGAGCAGTACTTC. It yields the protein CASSQLAFSVHEQYF.

This clonotype was detected many times. The chain links TRBV29-1 to TRBJ2-1, with TRBD2 identical over 11 bases. The trim removed 7 bases at V and 9 bases at J, leaving 14 bases unmatched. Germline loops: CDR1 SQVTM, CDR2 ANQGSEA. The CDR3 has 15 amino acids. The CDR3: CSALAGDSGVVEQFF. DNA for the CDR3: TGCAGCGCACTAGCGGGAGATTCTGGAGTAGTTGAGCAGTTCTTC.

The chain carries TRBV10-1 and TRBJ1-6; a weak D match, TRBD1 (6 bases). The germline V gene encodes CDR1 WNHNN and CDR2 SYGVQD (reference sequence). This CDR3 is built from 15 residues. V was clipped by 7 bases and J by 5 bases, with 15 bases between them. The CDR3 reads CASIAEQGDNSPLHF. The CDR3, as DNA: TGCGCCAGCATAGCGGAACAGGGTGATAATTCACCCCTCCACTTT.

This clonotype was counted only a few times. The rearrangement uses TRBV15 and TRBJ1-5, with TRBD1 as a possible D gene (6 bases). The germline V gene has CDR1 LNHNV and CDR2 YYDKDF (reference sequence). Trimming shortened V by 0 bases and J by 1 base, and 13 bases separated the two germline ends. The CDR3 is 17 amino acids. CDR3 sequence reads: CATSRDIWDTSNQPQHF. DNA for the CDR3: TGTGCCACCAGCAGAGACATCTGGGACACCAGCAATCAGCCCCAGCATTTT.

The J gene is TRBJ2-1, the V gene TRBV29-1; 13 bases fit TRBD2. The V segment lost 6 bases and the J segment 5 bases; nucleotides outside the gene matches: 4. CDR1 and CDR2 from the germline V gene are SQVTM and ANQGSEA. This CDR3 is built from 14 residues. The chain's CDR3 is CSVWGLAGNNEQFF. As DNA, the CDR3 is TGCAGCGTCTGGGGACTAGCGGGAAACAATGAGCAGTTCTTC.

The rearrangement joins TRBV6-4 to TRBJ1-1, with D unclear. Germline CDR1 reads MRHNA; CDR2 reads SNTAGT. Trimming stripped 0 bases from V and 1 base from J, with 9 bases between. CDR3 length: 15 amino acids. CDR3 DNA: TGTGCCAGCAGTGACTCCCCGACTGCGAACACTGAAGCTTTCTTT. It yields the protein CASSDSPTANTEAFF.

There are a few counts of this clonotype. In nucleotides, the CDR3 is TGTGCCAGCAGTCTCCGGGACAACCAAGAGACCCAGTACTTC. Residues: CASSLRDNQETQYF. The chain is built from TRBV27 and TRBJ2-5, with a possible D match to TRBD1 (6 bases). Germline lookup yields CDR1 MNHEY and CDR2 SMNVEV (reference sequence). Trimming left V 5 bases short and J 0 bases short, with 10 bases between. This CDR3 spans 14 amino acids.

This chain connects TRBV2 to TRBJ2-3; the match to TRBD1 covers 10 bases. Germline V CDR1 and CDR2: SNHLY, FYNNEI. CDR3 length equals 14 residues. J was trimmed by 3 bases and V by 8 bases; bases with no gene match: 5. CDR3 region: CASVDRGRTDTQYF. Here the CDR3 DNA reads TGTGCCAGCGTGGACAGGGGGAGAACAGATACGCAGTATTTT.